These 17 T cell receptor beta chains originate from one sample sequenced in a study of T cells in Graves' hyperthyroidism and ophthalmopathy. RNA transcripts provided the source from which TCR beta CDR3 regions were amplified. The primer set for the first-round RT-PCR of the TCR CDR3 was HTBI. From the multiplex PCR reads, TCRdb called clonotypes with MiXCR, one entry per CDR3 protein. The repertoire holds over 300,000 distinct CDR3 sequences, roughly an eighth seen once, with 34% in the top ten. Input material: blood. The source of these receptors is a woman between 40 and 50 years old with Graves' ophthalmopathy.

This rearrangement joins TRBV29-1 to TRBJ2-3, with TRBD2 identical over 7 bases. Looked up from germline, CDR1 is SQVTM and CDR2 is ANQGSEA. The CDR3 contains 15 residues. V was clipped by 1 base and J by 1 base; unmatched bases: 5. As DNA, the CDR3 is TGCAGCGTTGAAGGCCCCCGGGAGGGCACAGATACGCAGTATTTT. Its translation is CSVEGPREGTDTQYF.

By frequency in the sample, this clonotype is medium-sized. This chain connects TRBV28 to TRBJ1-1, with D unresolved. Trimming left V 9 bases short and J 0 bases short, with 11 bases between. The CDR3 has 13 amino acids. Germline V CDR1 and CDR2: MDHEN, SYDVKM. In nucleotides, the CDR3 is TGTGCCAGTCAGGCCCCCTTGAACACTGAAGCTTTCTTT. It translates to CASQAPLNTEAFF.

This clonotype was found many times. The CDR3 DNA sequence: TGTGCCAGTAGTACCGGACTAGCGGGGGCAGAGACCCAGTACTTC. Translated, it gives CASSTGLAGAETQYF. The chain links TRBV19 to TRBJ2-5; TRBD2 matches at 13 bases. Looked up from germline, CDR1 is LNHDA and CDR2 is SQIVND (reference sequence). The V segment lost 4 bases and the J segment 4 bases; nucleotides outside the gene matches: 3. There are 15 residues in the CDR3.

This clonotype has more than one count but fewer than ten. The chain uses TRBV6-5 and TRBJ1-3; 8 positions agree with TRBD1. Trimming removed 0 bases from V and 2 bases from J; junction bases left unmatched: 12. The CDR3 is 19 amino acids. Germline CDR1 and CDR2: MNHEY and SVGAGI. The CDR3 sequence: CASSYSRSGTGEAGNTIYF. DNA of the CDR3: TGTGCCAGCAGTTACTCGAGGTCCGGGACAGGAGAAGCTGGAAACACCATATATTTT.

This clonotype was seen at least ten times. V and J are TRBV27 and TRBJ1-4; D may be TRBD1 (5 bases). V dropped 4 bases and J dropped 3 bases, with 6 bases sitting between them. Germline CDR1 is MNHEY and CDR2 is SMNVEV (reference sequence). The CDR3 contains 13 residues. CDR3 region: CASSWGANEKLFF. In DNA form, the CDR3 reads TGTGCCAGCAGTTGGGGGGCTAATGAAAAACTGTTTTTT. Based on the CDR3 plus reference TRBV27 and TRBJ1-4, the full variable domain is EAQVTQNPRYLITVTGKKLTVTCSQNMNHEYMSWYRQDPGLGLRQIYYSMNVEVTDKGDVPEGYKVSRKEKRNFPLILESPSPNQTSLYFCASSWGANEKLFFGSGTQLSVL.

Many counts were recorded for this clonotype. The rearrangement uses TRBV6-1 and TRBJ1-1; D call uncertain. Germline V gives CDR1 MNHNS, CDR2 SASEGT. Trimming stripped 2 bases from V and 4 bases from J, with 11 bases between. The CDR3 runs to 14 residues. The CDR3 sequence is CASSEYGSPTEAFF. DNA of the CDR3: TGTGCCAGCAGTGAATATGGGAGTCCCACTGAAGCTTTCTTT.

This clonotype was seen a few times. The chain combines TRBV7-9 with TRBJ2-1; 8 bases fit TRBD2. In germline, CDR1 is SEHNR, CDR2 FQNEAQ (reference sequence). J was trimmed by 2 bases and V by 5 bases; bases with no gene match: 11. CDR3 size: 17 residues. The CDR3 sequence: CASSPRTSRTAYNEQFF. The CDR3 DNA reads as TGTGCCAGCAGCCCGAGGACTAGCAGGACCGCCTACAATGAGCAGTTCTTC.

This clonotype was seen at least ten times. The chain employs TRBV29-1 and TRBJ1-2, with D possibly matching TRBD1 (5 bases). The CDR3 runs to 14 residues. Germline V gives CDR1 SQVTM, CDR2 ANQGSEA. Trimming cost V 2 bases and J 4 bases, with 14 bases left between them. CDR3: CSVERLGVIYGYTF. In nucleotides, the CDR3 is TGCAGCGTTGAAAGGTTGGGGGTGATCTATGGCTACACCTTC.

There are many counts of this clonotype. The V gene is TRBV7-2, the J gene TRBJ2-1; D gene unclear. Germline V gene data show CDR1 as SGHTA and CDR2 as FQGNSA. V was clipped by 5 bases and J by 7 bases, with 12 bases between them. This CDR3 has 13 amino acids. The DNA of the CDR3 is TGTGCCAGCAGCCGCCCTTTTAAGAATGAGCAGTTCTTC. This gives the protein CASSRPFKNEQFF.

This clonotype was observed many times. The gene calls are TRBV19 and TRBJ2-7; TRBD1 agrees at 12 bases. The germline gives CDR1 LNHDA, CDR2 SQIVND (reference sequence). The CDR3 is 15 residues long. The J segment lost 5 bases and the V segment lost 5 bases, leaving 7 bases of the junction unmatched. CDR3 residues: CASSLGTGGLDEQYF. The CDR3 bases are TGTGCCAGTAGTCTCGGGACAGGGGGCCTCGACGAGCAGTACTTC. The entire variable domain, with the rest obtained from reference TRBV19 and TRBJ2-7, is as follows: DGGITQSPKYLFRKEGQNVTLSCEQNLNHDAMYWYRQDPGQGLRLIYYSQIVNDFQKGDIAEGYSVSREKKESFPLTVTSAQKNPTAFYLCASSLGTGGLDEQYFGPGTRLTVT.

This clonotype was counted many times. The V and J genes are TRBV6-1 and TRBJ2-6, with a tentative D call TRBD2 (5 bases). This CDR3 comprises 13 residues. V was shortened by 8 bases and J by 0 bases, with 5 bases between the two germline ends. The germline CDR1 and CDR2 sequences are MNHNS and SASEGT. The CDR3 DNA reads TGTGCCAGCGAGGGCTCTGGGGCCAACGTCCTGACTTTC. Translation gives CASEGSGANVLTF.

This clonotype came up a few times. V and J are TRBV14 and TRBJ1-4; 10 positions match TRBD1. Germline CDR1 is SGHDN and CDR2 is FVKESK. Losses at the gene ends were 3 bases for V and 10 bases for J; bases not matched to a gene: 5. The CDR3 sequence is 14 residues long. The CDR3 bases are TGTGCCAGCAGCCAGGGACAGGGGCCGGGAAAACTGTTTTTT. The encoded protein is CASSQGQGPGKLFF.

This clonotype has ten or more counts. CDR3 coding DNA: TGCAGTGCTAGAGATGGCGGGGACTCAACCTACGAGCAGTACTTC. This gives the protein CSARDGGDSTYEQYF. J is TRBJ2-7 and V is TRBV20-1; a possible D gene is TRBD2 (6 bases). Germline assignment: CDR1 DFQATT and CDR2 SNEGSKA (reference sequence). V was clipped by 0 bases and J by 2 bases, with 14 bases between them. The CDR3 is 15 residues long.

J is TRBJ2-1 and V is TRBV3-1; TRBD2 matches at 11 bases. Losses at the gene ends were 0 bases for V and 10 bases for J; bases not matched to a gene: 17. From germline, CDR1 is LGHDT and CDR2 YNNKEL (reference sequence). CDR3 length equals 19 residues. The CDR3 region is CASSQDPIPGPGLAEEQFF. CDR3 bases: TGTGCCAGCAGCCAAGATCCAATACCCGGACCGGGACTAGCGGAAGAGCAGTTCTTC.

The chain links TRBV11-2 to TRBJ2-1, with 9 positions matching TRBD2. The CDR3 is 16 residues long. With V trimmed by 4 bases and J by 5 bases, 9 bases remained unmatched. The germline V gene has CDR1 SGHAT and CDR2 FQNNGV. For the CDR3, the DNA is TGTGCCAGCAGCTCCTCGGCGGGGGGGAGAAACAATGAGCAGTTCTTC. Translated: CASSSSAGGRNNEQFF.

This clonotype has ten or more counts. The J gene is TRBJ1-2, the V gene TRBV6-1; TRBD1 aligns across 7 bases. The V gene end was trimmed by 5 bases and the J gene end by 6 bases; junction bases not matched to a gene: 9. The CDR3 loop spans 14 amino acids. Germline-derived CDR1 and CDR2 are MNHNS and SASEGT. The CDR3 DNA sequence: TGTGCCAGCAGTTATCCCCGGGACAGTCATGGCTACACCTTC. Amino acid sequence: CASSYPRDSHGYTF.

In this sample, this clonotype turned up many times. The chain combines TRBV28 with TRBJ1-2, with a possible D match to TRBD1 (5 bases). The CDR3 sequence is 13 residues long. CDR1 and CDR2 from the germline V gene are MDHEN and SYDVKM. V lost 6 bases and J lost 4, with 12 bases in between. In nucleotides, the CDR3 is TGTGCCAGCAGGACCACAGGTCTCTATGGCTACACCTTC. It specifies CASRTTGLYGYTF.